These 19 T cell receptor beta chains came from one sample sequenced in a study of shared clonotypes between healthy human individuals. Measured with immunoSEQ multiplex PCR; TCRdb has only the in-frame clones, and not every one. This sample carries 2.3 million or so clones, 85% to 95% of them seen once, and the ten largest clones take under 0.45%. The source material was naive CD4+ T cells from PBMCs. Regarding subset: CD45RA+ positively selected. The receptors here all came from a man younger than 30 in good health. Some clones in this sample may be carry-over from other donors' samples.

V gene TRBV28 combines with J gene TRBJ2-6; D tentatively fits TRBD1 or TRBD2 (5 bases each). Germline CDR1 and CDR2: MDHEN and SYDVKM. The CDR3 loop spans 18 amino acids. With 1 base removed from V and 1 base from J, the gap between germline ends came to 14 bases. CDR3 sequence reads: CASSLLGTVTSGANVLTF. The CDR3 DNA reads as TGTGCCAGCAGTTTATTAGGGACGGTAACTTCTGGGGCCAACGTCCTGACTTTC.

As concerns this clone: The sample holds other DNA sequences that translate to the same CDR3. The chain is built from TRBV5-1 and TRBJ1-3; D unclear. The CDR3 is 14 amino acids. V was cut by 0 bases and J by 1 base, with 5 bases left in between. Germline CDR1 is SGHRS and CDR2 is YFSETQ. The CDR3 loop is CASSLAGSGNTIYF. The CDR3 DNA is TGCGCCAGCAGCTTGGCGGGGTCTGGAAACACCATATATTTT.

Concerning this clone: The sample has other DNA sequences that encode this CDR3 too. The V gene is TRBV10-3, the J gene TRBJ1-3; unclear D gene. Germline CDR1 ENHRY, CDR2 SYGVKD. The CDR3 totals 11 residues. The V and J ends lost 9 bases and 0 bases respectively, with 3 bases between them. The DNA for the CDR3 is TGTGCCATATCCTCTGGAAACACCATATATTTT. Amino acids: CAISSGNTIYF.

The rearrangement links TRBV5-1 to TRBJ1-5, with 7 nucleotides matching TRBD1. Germline assignment: CDR1 SGHRS and CDR2 YFSETQ. This CDR3 comprises 15 residues. The J segment lost 3 bases and the V segment lost 2 bases, leaving 5 bases of the junction unmatched. CDR3 sequence: CASSFEGANNQPQHF. In DNA, the CDR3 is TGCGCCAGCAGCTTCGAGGGGGCGAACAATCAGCCCCAGCATTTT. The whole variable domain, filled in from reference TRBV5-1 and TRBJ1-5, reads KAGVTQTPRYLIKTRGQQVTLSCSPISGHRSVSWYQQTPGQGLQFLFEYFSETQRNKGNFPGRFSGRQFSNSRSEMNVSTLELGDSALYLCASSFEGANNQPQHFGDGTRLSIL.

This chain joins TRBV28 and TRBJ2-5; TRBD1 matches at 9 bases. CDR1 and CDR2 from the germline V gene are MDHEN and SYDVKM. V shed 7 bases, J shed 5 bases, and the junction held 8 bases outside the gene matches. This CDR3 contains 14 residues. This CDR3 reads CASTGQGSGETQYF. CDR3 sequence (DNA): TGTGCCAGCACCGGACAGGGGTCGGGGGAGACCCAGTACTTC. The full variable domain, completed using reference TRBV28 and TRBJ2-5, is DVKVTQSSRYLVKRTGEKVFLECVQDMDHENMFWYRQDPGLGLRLIYFSYDVKMKEKGDIPEGYSVSREKKERFSLILESASTNQTSMYLCASTGQGSGETQYFGPGTRLLVL.

The V call is TRBV9, the J call TRBJ2-7; 10 positions agree with TRBD2. The CDR3 runs 16 residues. The germline V gene has CDR1 SGDLS and CDR2 YYNGEE. V was clipped by 0 bases and J by 4 bases; unmatched bases: 7. DNA of the CDR3: TGTGCCAGCAGCGTAGCTTCTAGCGGGAGTATTTACGAGCAGTACTTC. Its translation: CASSVASSGSIYEQYF.

In its sample, this clone was seen a few times. This specimen includes other DNA sequences encoding the same CDR3. The CDR3 sequence is CASSLRDTQYF. In nucleotides, the CDR3 is TGTGCCAGCAGTTTGCGGGATACGCAGTATTTT. The chain recombines TRBV28 with TRBJ2-3; D gene ambiguous. This CDR3 is 11 amino acids long. V was clipped by 3 bases and J by 6 bases, with 4 bases between them. The germline V gene has CDR1 MDHEN and CDR2 SYDVKM.

This clone was detected only once. Mismatch with germline at one junction end may stem from a read error. The chain carries TRBV5-1 and TRBJ1-4; tentatively, D is TRBD1 (6 bases). Germline V gene data show CDR1 as SGHRS and CDR2 as YFSETQ. This CDR3 is built from 13 residues. CDR3 sequence: CASSPTGNEKPFF. The CDR3 DNA follows: TGCGCCAGCAGCCCGACAGGAAATGAAAAACCGTTTTTT.

The rearrangement uses TRBV5-4 and TRBJ2-7, with 11 bases aligning to TRBD2. This CDR3 spans 14 amino acids. CDR1 and CDR2 (germline): SGHNT, YYREEE (reference sequence). V lost 3 bases and J lost 6; bases outside the gene matches: 5. The CDR3 DNA sequence: TGTGCCAGCAGCTGGGGACTAGCGGAGGGCGAGCAGTACTTC. Protein product: CASSWGLAEGEQYF.

This chain uses TRBV30 with TRBJ2-1; TRBD2 agrees at 7 bases. CDR3 length: 14 amino acids. Germline lookup yields CDR1 GTSNPN and CDR2 SVGIG (reference sequence). The V and J ends lost 5 bases and 1 base, in that order; junction bases with no gene match: 5. The CDR3 nucleotides are TGTGCCTGGGTGGGGAGGGGTTCCTACAATGAGCAGTTCTTC. Translated, it gives CAWVGRGSYNEQFF.

J is TRBJ1-1 and V is TRBV29-1, with D perhaps matching TRBD1 (5 bases). V was shortened by 1 base and J by 1 base, with 10 bases between the two germline ends. CDR1 and CDR2 (germline): SQVTM, ANQGSEA. The CDR3 length is 14 residues. CDR3 coding DNA: TGCAGCGTTGAAGTGGGGGGGAGGAACACTGAAGCTTTCTTT. Translated: CSVEVGGRNTEAFF.

The V gene is TRBV19, the J gene TRBJ1-2; 8 bases map to TRBD1. Trimming cost V 4 bases and J 4 bases; bases outside gene matches: 8. The V gene's germline CDR1 is LNHDA and CDR2 SQIVND (reference sequence). This CDR3 comprises 15 residues. The CDR3 here is CASSTLTGESYGYTF. In nucleotides, the CDR3 is TGTGCCAGTAGTACACTGACAGGGGAGTCCTATGGCTACACCTTC.

This chain joins TRBV27 and TRBJ2-2; a weak D match, TRBD2 (8 bases). Germline loops: CDR1 MNHEY, CDR2 SMNVEV (reference sequence). V was trimmed by 6 bases and J by 4 bases, leaving 21 bases between them. The length of the CDR3 is 17 residues. The CDR3 bases are TGTGCCAGCAGCCTCCGGGGGGGGACAGCGACCACCGGGGAGCTGTTTTTT. Its protein is CASSLRGGTATTGELFF.

Remarks on this clone: Other nucleotide sequences in the sample specify the same CDR3. V and J are TRBV7-3 and TRBJ2-3, with 10 bases lining up with TRBD2. Germline loops: CDR1 SGHTA, CDR2 FQGTGA. There are 14 residues in the CDR3. V gave up 5 bases and J gave up 3 bases; unmatched junction bases: 2. The CDR3 bases are TGTGCCAGCAGCCCGGGACTAGCGACAGATACGCAGTATTTT. It yields the protein CASSPGLATDTQYF.

V and J are TRBV20-1 and TRBJ2-5; D call uncertain. Germline V gene sequence: CDR1 DFQATT, CDR2 SNEGSKA (reference sequence). V dropped 5 bases and J dropped 5 bases, with 9 bases sitting between them. The CDR3 length is 11 residues. This CDR3 reads CSAPVRETQYF. The CDR3 DNA reads TGCAGTGCTCCAGTTCGGGAGACCCAGTACTTC.

The rearrangement uses TRBV7-3 and TRBJ1-1, with 7 bases that match TRBD1. Losses at the gene ends were 0 bases for V and 2 bases for J; bases not matched to a gene: 3. CDR3 length equals 15 residues. CDR1 SGHTA and CDR2 FQGTGA come from the germline V gene. The CDR3 DNA follows: TGTGCCAGCAGCTTAACATGGGACAGAAACACTGAAGCTTTCTTT. Its translation: CASSLTWDRNTEAFF.

V gene TRBV25-1 combines with J gene TRBJ2-7; possibly TRBD2 for D (6 bases). Germline loops: CDR1 MGHDK, CDR2 SYGVNS. Trimming stripped 10 bases from V and 1 base from J, with 17 bases between. This CDR3 has 14 amino acids. The CDR3: CATKVPGGSYEQYF. In nucleotides, the CDR3 is TGTGCCACCAAGGTTCCCGGGGGATCCTACGAGCAGTACTTC.

Turning to this clone: The same CDR3 can be traced to other DNA sequences in this sample. This chain uses TRBV5-1 with TRBJ1-1; 7 nucleotides line up with TRBD1. CDR1 SGHRS and CDR2 YFSETQ come from the germline V gene. The V segment lost 1 base and the J segment 0 bases; nucleotides outside the gene matches: 0. The CDR3 runs to 14 residues. The CDR3 is CASSLTGVNTEAFF. The CDR3 bases are TGCGCCAGCAGCTTGACAGGGGTGAACACTGAAGCTTTCTTT.

The chain recombines TRBV7-8 with TRBJ2-2; 7 positions agree with TRBD2. The CDR3 runs 16 residues. The germline gives CDR1 SGHVS, CDR2 FQNEAQ. Trimming removed 1 base from V and 5 bases from J; junction bases left unmatched: 7. CDR3: CASSLVFLGRTGELFF. CDR3 DNA: TGTGCCAGCAGCTTAGTATTCCTCGGGAGGACCGGGGAGCTGTTTTTT.